This T cell receptor (beta chain) was profiled in a study of Ad26.COV2.S vaccination and SARS-CoV-2 variants. This clone was recorded a few times. Its matching antigen is unknown. Stated treatment: 15 to 20 received Ad26.COV2.S at low or high dose, single or two shots; 5 received placebo; per-sample allocation not given. Sampling was done on day 63 after the first vaccine or placebo injection. Donor was an adult aged 18-55 years in Boston. Profiled with immunoSEQ multiplex PCR; TCRdb holds only in-frame clones, not every one. The sample consists of 500,000 or so clones, roughly 87% of them appearing once. Study-level points and caveats: Spike-specific CD8+ and CD4+ T cell responses reportedly showed substantial breadth after vaccination.

Losses at the gene ends were 6 bases for V and 6 bases for J; bases not matched to a gene: 13. CDR1 and CDR2 (germline): SQVTM, ANQGSEA. CDR3 length equals 16 residues. The V call is TRBV29-1, the J call TRBJ2-1; 11 positions agree with TRBD1. Sample: peripheral blood, taken in a trial of Ad26.COV2.S vaccine versus placebo. The receptor's source is a person aged 18-60 years who received the Ad26.COV2.S COVID-19 vaccine or a placebo. CDR3: CSVPSGTGGIINEQFF. The CDR3 DNA is TGCAGCGTCCCAAGCGGGACAGGGGGAATTATCAATGAGCAGTTCTTC.